This T cell receptor beta chain was obtained from a study of T-cell reconstitution after alpha-beta-depleted transplantation in children. Trimming removed 3 bases from V and 4 bases from J; junction bases left unmatched: 3. Looked up from germline, CDR1 is ENHRY and CDR2 is SYGVKD. The CDR3 sequence is 14 residues long. In this sample, this clonotype turned up a few times. Preparing the TCRbeta library involved the use of unique molecular identifiers. TCRdb independently ran MiXCR on the PCR reads; one entry per CDR3 protein. Among some 220,000 distinct CDR3 sequences listed, around 10% were seen once.

J is TRBJ1-3 and V is TRBV10-3; 7 bases fit TRBD1. This clonotype was sampled from a human donor who donated a stem cell graft to a child with acute lymphoblastic leukemia. The source material was PBMCs from the stem cell graft donor, sampled from the stem cell graft. The CDR3 DNA sequence: TGTGCCATCAGTGAAACAGGGGACGGAAACACCATATATTTT. As protein: CAISETGDGNTIYF.